This record looks at one TCR beta chain sequence and its context. Semi-nested PCR with Nested Universal Primer A followed constant-region reverse priming of full-length variable regions. A single record per CDR3 protein comes from TCRdb applying MiXCR to the 5' RACE reads. The sample shows 9,500 to 15,000 distinct CDR3 sequences, 51% of them seen only once. Tregs were sorted as CD4+CD25+CD127-/low cells. The CDR3 loop spans 18 amino acids. Trimming pared 1 base from V and 1 base from J, leaving 14 bases between. The sample comprised tumor-infiltrating Tregs sorted from the breast tumor. The receptor's source is a female donor with breast cancer. J is TRBJ2-6 and V is TRBV12-3 or TRBV12-4; D unresolved. The CDR3 region is CASSLVLSLGSGANVLTF. The CDR3 coding sequence is TGTGCCAGCAGTTTAGTTTTGTCGTTGGGATCTGGGGCCAACGTCCTGACTTTC.